A selection of T cell receptor beta chains follows, all from one sample in a study of cytomegalovirus exposure and HLA in healthy donors. Measured with immunoSEQ multiplex PCR; TCRdb has only the in-frame clones, and not every one. The sample shows roughly 180,000 clones, about 89% of them seen only once. Material for sequencing was PBMCs. The receptors originated from a man under 40 in good health and CMV-seropositive. Each CDR3 is given with its conserved first and last residue. The D gene is left open where the match is weak. Rows give clone size only sometimes, using once, few, many, or a class for an expanded clone.

j_gene: TRBJ1-5
abundance: -
d_gene: -
v_gene: TRBV2
CDR3aa: CASGIDRQQPQHF
CDR3nt: TGTGCCAGCGGGATTGACAGGCAGCAGCCCCAGCATTTT

j_gene: TRBJ2-7
abundance: -
d_gene: -
v_gene: TRBV2
CDR3aa: CATQQVEQYF
CDR3nt: TGTGCCACCCAGCAGGTCGAGCAGTACTTC

j_gene: TRBJ2-4
abundance: -
d_gene: TRBD2
v_gene: TRBV27
CDR3aa: CASRSTSGTAKNIQYF
CDR3nt: TGTGCCAGCAGATCTACTAGCGGGACGGCCAAAAACATTCAGTACTTC

j_gene: TRBJ2-3
abundance: -
d_gene: TRBD2
v_gene: TRBV7-2
CDR3aa: CASSIGGGTDTQYF
CDR3nt: TGTGCCAGCAGCATCGGCGGGGGGACAGATACGCAGTATTTT

j_gene: TRBJ1-6
abundance: -
d_gene: -
v_gene: TRBV30
CDR3aa: CAWRNSQSPLHF
CDR3nt: TGTGCCTGGAGGAACAGCCAATCACCCCTCCACTTT

j_gene: TRBJ2-7
abundance: once
d_gene: TRBD1
v_gene: TRBV28
CDR3aa: CATRPGQGAYEQYF
CDR3nt: TGTGCCACCAGGCCGGGACAGGGGGCCTACGAGCAGTACTTC

j_gene: TRBJ2-5
abundance: -
d_gene: -
v_gene: TRBV29-1
CDR3aa: CSGSDNQETQYF
CDR3nt: TGCAGCGGCTCGGACAACCAAGAGACCCAGTACTTC

j_gene: TRBJ2-1
abundance: -
d_gene: -
v_gene: TRBV5-1
CDR3aa: CASSLTRFVADNEQFF
CDR3nt: TGCGCCAGCAGCTTAACCCGTTTTGTGGCGGACAATGAGCAGTTCTTC

j_gene: TRBJ1-1
abundance: -
d_gene: TRBD1
v_gene: TRBV10-1
CDR3aa: CARSPQGVGTEAFF
CDR3nt: TGCGCCAGAAGCCCCCAGGGGGTTGGCACTGAAGCTTTCTTT

j_gene: TRBJ1-2
abundance: -
d_gene: TRBD1
v_gene: TRBV11-2
CDR3aa: CASSPGQGLRNGYTF
CDR3nt: TGTGCCAGCAGCCCCGGACAGGGCTTAAGAAACGGCTACACCTTC

j_gene: TRBJ1-1
abundance: once
d_gene: -
v_gene: TRBV28
CDR3aa: CASSLRWSEAFF
CDR3nt: TGTGCCAGCAGTTTAAGGTGGTCTGAAGCTTTCTTT

j_gene: TRBJ1-2
abundance: -
d_gene: TRBD1
v_gene: TRBV27
CDR3aa: CASSSWTGEFGYTF
CDR3nt: TGTGCCAGCAGTTCGTGGACAGGGGAATTTGGCTACACCTTC

j_gene: TRBJ1-4
abundance: -
d_gene: -
v_gene: TRBV5-5
CDR3aa: CASSGLSGVGEKLFF
CDR3nt: TGTGCCAGCAGCGGTCTGTCAGGGGTTGGTGAAAAACTGTTTTTT

j_gene: TRBJ2-3
abundance: -
d_gene: TRBD2
v_gene: TRBV5-1
CDR3aa: CASSHTGIAGSSTDTQYF
CDR3nt: TGCGCCAGCAGCCATACCGGGATAGCGGGGTCAAGCACAGATACGCAGTATTTT

j_gene: TRBJ2-7
abundance: -
d_gene: TRBD2
v_gene: TRBV6-1
CDR3aa: CASSEASGRVYEQYF
CDR3nt: TGTGCCAGCAGTGAAGCAAGCGGGAGGGTCTACGAGCAGTACTTC

j_gene: TRBJ2-1
abundance: -
d_gene: TRBD1
v_gene: TRBV6-1
CDR3aa: CASSLRQGGYNEQFF
CDR3nt: TGTGCCAGCAGCCTTCGACAGGGTGGATACAATGAGCAGTTCTTC

j_gene: TRBJ2-1
abundance: once
d_gene: -
v_gene: TRBV18
CDR3aa: CASSPISYNEQFF
CDR3nt: TGTGCCAGCTCACCTATAAGCTACAATGAGCAGTTCTTC

j_gene: TRBJ1-1
abundance: once
d_gene: -
v_gene: TRBV6-5
CDR3aa: CASSYSGMNTEAFF
CDR3nt: TGTGCCAGCAGTTACTCAGGGATGAACACTGAAGCTTTCTTT

j_gene: TRBJ1-5
abundance: -
d_gene: -
v_gene: TRBV11-2
CDR3aa: CASSPTGGSNQPQHF
CDR3nt: TGTGCCAGCAGCCCAACGGGAGGTAGCAATCAGCCCCAGCATTTT

j_gene: TRBJ2-5
abundance: -
d_gene: -
v_gene: TRBV5-1
CDR3aa: CASSFSTQETQYF
CDR3nt: TGCGCCAGCAGCTTTAGCACCCAAGAGACCCAGTACTTC

j_gene: TRBJ1-1
abundance: -
d_gene: -
v_gene: TRBV11-2
CDR3aa: CASSLERVNTEAFF
CDR3nt: TGTGCCAGCAGCTTAGAAAGGGTGAACACTGAAGCTTTCTTT

j_gene: TRBJ2-3
abundance: once
d_gene: TRBD2
v_gene: TRBV11-2
CDR3aa: CASSLETSGPSTDTQYF
CDR3nt: TGTGCCAGCAGCTTAGAGACTAGCGGGCCTAGCACAGATACGCAGTATTTT

j_gene: TRBJ2-7
abundance: -
d_gene: -
v_gene: TRBV18
CDR3aa: CASSPTHSYEQYF
CDR3nt: TGTGCCAGCTCACCGACACATTCCTACGAGCAGTACTTC

j_gene: TRBJ1-2
abundance: -
d_gene: TRBD1
v_gene: TRBV4-1
CDR3aa: CASSDAGTGGSYTF
CDR3nt: TGCGCCAGCAGCGACGCCGGGACAGGGGGTTCCTACACCTTC

j_gene: TRBJ2-7
abundance: -
d_gene: TRBD2
v_gene: TRBV11-2
CDR3aa: CASSSLAAPYEQYF
CDR3nt: TGTGCCAGCAGCTCACTAGCGGCTCCCTACGAGCAGTACTTC

j_gene: TRBJ2-5
abundance: few
d_gene: TRBD2
v_gene: TRBV30
CDR3aa: CAWSLGGEETQYF
CDR3nt: TGTGCCTGGAGTCTTGGGGGGGAAGAGACCCAGTACTTC

j_gene: TRBJ1-1
abundance: medium-sized
d_gene: -
v_gene: TRBV9
CDR3aa: CASSPQGMSTMNTEAFF
CDR3nt: TGTGCCAGCAGCCCTCAGGGGATGAGTACGATGAACACTGAAGCTTTCTTT

j_gene: TRBJ2-7
abundance: once
d_gene: -
v_gene: TRBV29-1
CDR3aa: CSVKQGLRTYEQYF
CDR3nt: TGCAGCGTTAAACAGGGATTAAGGACCTACGAGCAGTACTTC

j_gene: TRBJ1-4
abundance: -
d_gene: -
v_gene: TRBV6-5
CDR3aa: CASSYSAATEKLFF
CDR3nt: TGTGCCAGCAGTTACTCGGCCGCCACTGAAAAACTGTTTTTT

j_gene: TRBJ2-7
abundance: -
d_gene: -
v_gene: TRBV2
CDR3aa: CASSDRSRTYEQYF
CDR3nt: TGTGCCAGCAGTGACAGGTCCCGGACCTACGAGCAGTACTTC

j_gene: TRBJ2-1
abundance: -
d_gene: -
v_gene: TRBV6-1
CDR3aa: CASSEAQGTGSNEQFF
CDR3nt: TGTGCCAGCAGTGAAGCCCAGGGGACCGGCTCAAATGAGCAGTTCTTC

j_gene: TRBJ2-7
abundance: -
d_gene: -
v_gene: TRBV7-2
CDR3aa: CASSLILEQYF
CDR3nt: TGTGCCAGCAGCTTAATCCTCGAGCAGTACTTC

j_gene: TRBJ1-1
abundance: -
d_gene: -
v_gene: TRBV11-2
CDR3aa: CASSLRVGPPETEAFF
CDR3nt: TGTGCCAGCAGCTTACGGGTCGGGCCCCCGGAGACTGAAGCTTTCTTT

j_gene: TRBJ2-7
abundance: -
d_gene: TRBD1
v_gene: TRBV9
CDR3aa: CASSAGQASYEQYF
CDR3nt: TGTGCCAGCAGCGCAGGACAGGCGAGCTACGAGCAGTACTTC

j_gene: TRBJ1-2
abundance: few
d_gene: -
v_gene: TRBV7-9
CDR3aa: CASSLSRHLDGYTF
CDR3nt: TGTGCCAGCAGCTTAAGTCGGCACTTGGATGGCTACACCTTC

j_gene: TRBJ2-7
abundance: -
d_gene: -
v_gene: TRBV9
CDR3aa: CASSVRFESYEQYF
CDR3nt: TGTGCCAGCAGCGTACGGTTTGAGTCCTACGAGCAGTACTTC

j_gene: TRBJ2-5
abundance: -
d_gene: -
v_gene: TRBV30
CDR3aa: CAWSVGYQETQYF
CDR3nt: TGTGCCTGGAGTGTAGGATACCAAGAGACCCAGTACTTC

j_gene: TRBJ2-3
abundance: -
d_gene: TRBD1
v_gene: TRBV15
CDR3aa: CATSRVIQGPPGDTQYF
CDR3nt: TGTGCCACCAGCAGAGTCATACAGGGGCCTCCGGGAGATACGCAGTATTTT

j_gene: TRBJ2-2
abundance: -
d_gene: -
v_gene: TRBV29-1
CDR3aa: CSVGILGGTGELFF
CDR3nt: TGCAGCGTTGGAATTTTGGGGGGAACCGGGGAGCTGTTTTTT

j_gene: TRBJ1-2
abundance: -
d_gene: -
v_gene: TRBV19
CDR3aa: CASSMDTGAGVLGYTF
CDR3nt: TGTGCCAGTAGTATGGACACGGGGGCAGGGGTCCTTGGCTACACCTTC

j_gene: TRBJ2-3
abundance: -
d_gene: -
v_gene: TRBV7-9
CDR3aa: CASSLERLYRSDTQYF
CDR3nt: TGTGCCAGCAGCTTAGAGCGTCTATACCGATCAGATACGCAGTATTTT